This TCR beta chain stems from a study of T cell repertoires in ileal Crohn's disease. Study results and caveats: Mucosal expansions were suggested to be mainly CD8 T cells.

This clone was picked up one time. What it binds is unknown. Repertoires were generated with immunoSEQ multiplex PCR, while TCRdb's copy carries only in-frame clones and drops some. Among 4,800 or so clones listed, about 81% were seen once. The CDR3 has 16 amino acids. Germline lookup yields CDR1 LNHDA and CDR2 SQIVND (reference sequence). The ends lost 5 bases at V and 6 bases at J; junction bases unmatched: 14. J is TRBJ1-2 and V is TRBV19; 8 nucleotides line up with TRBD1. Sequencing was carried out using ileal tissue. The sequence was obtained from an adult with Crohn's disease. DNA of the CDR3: TGTGCCAGTAGTCGCCATACAGGGGGGATACGGGATGGCTACACCTTC. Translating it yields CASSRHTGGIRDGYTF.